Listed below are T cell receptor beta chains from one sample, sequenced in a study of T cell changes during pregnancy in multiple sclerosis. The repertoire was sequenced with immunoSEQ multiplex PCR; TCRdb's copy has only in-frame clones and lacks some. The sample carries more than 90,000 clones, more than 90% recorded once. This specimen consisted of peripheral blood, obtained in the second trimester of pregnancy. These receptors came from a female donor with multiple sclerosis, enrolled in a pregnancy study. Both conserved end residues are part of each CDR3. The D gene is left open where the match is weak. The size field is filled for only some rows; it gives once, few, many or a size class.

j_gene: TRBJ2-7; v_gene: TRBV30; abundance: NA; d_gene: TRBD2; CDR3aa: CAWRAGGFHEQYF; CDR3nt: TGTGCCTGGAGGGCGGGAGGTTTCCACGAGCAGTACTTC
j_gene: TRBJ2-5; v_gene: TRBV11-3; abundance: once; d_gene: TRBD1; CDR3aa: CASSRGQGLTQYF; CDR3nt: TGTGCCAGCAGTCGCGGACAGGGTCTAACCCAGTACTTC
j_gene: TRBJ2-2; v_gene: TRBV11-3; abundance: NA; d_gene: NA; CDR3aa: CASSRNRGTGELFF; CDR3nt: TGTGCCAGCAGCCGAAATAGGGGCACCGGGGAGCTGTTTTTT
j_gene: TRBJ2-1; v_gene: TRBV5-4; abundance: NA; d_gene: TRBD2; CDR3aa: CAVLAGEGYNEQFF; CDR3nt: TGTGCCGTCTTAGCGGGAGAGGGCTACAATGAGCAGTTCTTC
j_gene: TRBJ2-6; v_gene: TRBV13; abundance: once; d_gene: NA; CDR3aa: CASKVLGDLSGANVLTF; CDR3nt: TGTGCCAGCAAGGTTTTGGGAGATCTCTCTGGGGCCAACGTCCTGACTTTC
j_gene: TRBJ2-2; v_gene: TRBV6-1; abundance: NA; d_gene: TRBD2; CDR3aa: CASSASGRAGGELFF; CDR3nt: TGTGCCAGCAGTGCCAGCGGGAGGGCGGGCGGGGAGCTGTTTTTT
j_gene: TRBJ2-1; v_gene: TRBV5-1; abundance: NA; d_gene: TRBD2; CDR3aa: CASSLGGLAGGPDEQFF; CDR3nt: TGCGCCAGCAGCTTGGGGGGACTAGCGGGAGGGCCCGATGAGCAGTTCTTC
j_gene: TRBJ2-1; v_gene: TRBV7-3; abundance: NA; d_gene: NA; CDR3aa: CASSPNLAQSSYNEQFF; CDR3nt: TGTGCCAGCAGCCCCAACCTAGCCCAGAGCTCCTACAATGAGCAGTTCTTC
j_gene: TRBJ1-5; v_gene: TRBV30; abundance: NA; d_gene: NA; CDR3aa: CAWSAGGSQPQHF; CDR3nt: TGTGCCTGGAGTGCGGGGGGGAGTCAGCCCCAGCATTTT
j_gene: TRBJ1-5; v_gene: TRBV30; abundance: many; d_gene: NA; CDR3aa: CAWSVRGQILFNQPQHF; CDR3nt: TGTGCCTGGAGTGTACGGGGACAAATTCTATTCAATCAGCCCCAGCATTTT
j_gene: TRBJ2-7; v_gene: TRBV4-3; abundance: NA; d_gene: NA; CDR3aa: CASSQAQGASYEQYF; CDR3nt: TGCGCCAGCAGCCAAGCGCAAGGGGCTAGTTACGAGCAGTACTTC
j_gene: TRBJ2-5; v_gene: TRBV7-7; abundance: NA; d_gene: NA; CDR3aa: CASSFNRVPGETQYF; CDR3nt: TGTGCTAGCAGCTTCAACCGGGTCCCCGGGGAGACCCAGTACTTC
j_gene: TRBJ2-1; v_gene: TRBV9; abundance: NA; d_gene: NA; CDR3aa: CASSAGGGSSYNEQFF; CDR3nt: TGTGCCAGCAGCGCTGGCGGAGGGAGCTCCTACAATGAGCAGTTCTTC
j_gene: TRBJ1-1; v_gene: TRBV7-9; abundance: many; d_gene: NA; CDR3aa: CASSLEYTEAFF; CDR3nt: TGTGCCAGTTCGCTCGAGTACACTGAAGCTTTCTTT
j_gene: TRBJ1-1; v_gene: TRBV6-5; abundance: NA; d_gene: NA; CDR3aa: CASSSPAEAFF; CDR3nt: TGTGCCAGCAGTTCCCCGGCTGAAGCTTTCTTT
j_gene: TRBJ2-7; v_gene: TRBV6-5; abundance: NA; d_gene: NA; CDR3aa: CASSYHTGHEQYF; CDR3nt: TGTGCCAGCAGTTACCACACAGGGCACGAGCAGTACTTC
j_gene: TRBJ1-5; v_gene: TRBV28; abundance: NA; d_gene: NA; CDR3aa: CASSLPIVPPQHF; CDR3nt: TGTGCCAGCAGTTTGCCCATAGTCCCGCCCCAGCATTTT
j_gene: TRBJ2-7; v_gene: TRBV5-1; abundance: NA; d_gene: NA; CDR3aa: CASSSPSYEQYF; CDR3nt: TGCGCCAGCAGCTCCCCGTCCTACGAGCAGTACTTC
j_gene: TRBJ2-7; v_gene: TRBV28; abundance: NA; d_gene: NA; CDR3aa: CASSLGAEQCF; CDR3nt: TGTGCCAGCAGTTTAGGGGCCGAGCAGTGCTTC
j_gene: TRBJ2-3; v_gene: TRBV6-5; abundance: NA; d_gene: NA; CDR3aa: CASSYGGAPSDTQYF; CDR3nt: TGTGCCAGCAGTTACGGCGGGGCCCCATCAGATACGCAGTATTTT
j_gene: TRBJ2-2; v_gene: TRBV7-9; abundance: NA; d_gene: TRBD2; CDR3aa: CASSLGLAGAIGELFF; CDR3nt: TGTGCCAGCAGCTTAGGACTAGCGGGAGCTATCGGGGAGCTGTTTTTT
j_gene: TRBJ2-1; v_gene: TRBV4-2; abundance: NA; d_gene: TRBD2; CDR3aa: CASSHRGTSGLNEQFF; CDR3nt: TGTGCCAGCAGCCACCGGGGGACTAGCGGTCTCAATGAGCAGTTCTTC
j_gene: TRBJ2-1; v_gene: TRBV15; abundance: NA; d_gene: TRBD2; CDR3aa: CATSRSPGLAGLDNEQFF; CDR3nt: TGTGCCACCAGCAGATCTCCGGGACTAGCGGGATTGGACAATGAGCAGTTCTTC
j_gene: TRBJ2-7; v_gene: TRBV19; abundance: NA; d_gene: TRBD1; CDR3aa: CASSGGRGMSYEQYF; CDR3nt: TGTGCCAGTAGTGGAGGCAGGGGGATGTCCTACGAGCAGTACTTC
j_gene: TRBJ2-7; v_gene: TRBV29-1; abundance: NA; d_gene: TRBD1; CDR3aa: CSVVTGVASYEQYF; CDR3nt: TGCAGCGTGGTGACAGGGGTAGCCTCCTACGAGCAGTACTTC
j_gene: TRBJ1-5; v_gene: TRBV27; abundance: NA; d_gene: NA; CDR3aa: CASSPTALRRNQPQHF; CDR3nt: TGTGCCAGCAGTCCAACAGCCCTTCGGAGGAATCAGCCCCAGCATTTT
j_gene: TRBJ2-2; v_gene: TRBV5-1; abundance: NA; d_gene: NA; CDR3aa: CASSLRAGTGELFF; CDR3nt: TGCGCCAGCAGCTTGCGGGCAGGGACCGGGGAGCTGTTTTTT
j_gene: TRBJ2-7; v_gene: TRBV11-2; abundance: NA; d_gene: NA; CDR3aa: CASTGFSELEQYF; CDR3nt: TGTGCCAGCACGGGGTTTTCAGAGTTAGAGCAGTACTTC
j_gene: TRBJ1-5; v_gene: TRBV25-1; abundance: NA; d_gene: NA; CDR3aa: CASSETGIGNQPQHF; CDR3nt: TGTGCCAGCAGTGAAACCGGGATCGGCAATCAGCCCCAGCATTTT
j_gene: TRBJ2-7; v_gene: TRBV11-3; abundance: NA; d_gene: TRBD1; CDR3aa: CASSFTHGTGDEQYF; CDR3nt: TGTGCCAGCAGCTTCACACACGGGACAGGGGACGAGCAGTACTTC
j_gene: TRBJ2-3; v_gene: TRBV5-1; abundance: NA; d_gene: NA; CDR3aa: CASSLGGTRAQYF; CDR3nt: TGCGCCAGCAGCTTGGGGGGGACTCGGGCGCAGTATTTT
j_gene: TRBJ2-7; v_gene: TRBV5-5; abundance: NA; d_gene: NA; CDR3aa: CASSWLRFSSEKQYF; CDR3nt: TGTGCCAGCAGCTGGCTGAGGTTCAGTTCTGAGAAGCAGTACTTC
j_gene: TRBJ2-2; v_gene: TRBV5-4; abundance: NA; d_gene: NA; CDR3aa: CASSSGAYSGELFF; CDR3nt: TGTGCCAGCAGCTCGGGAGCTTACTCCGGGGAGCTGTTTTTT
j_gene: TRBJ2-1; v_gene: TRBV2; abundance: NA; d_gene: NA; CDR3aa: CASRELARNEQFF; CDR3nt: TGTGCCAGCAGGGAACTAGCTAGGAATGAGCAGTTCTTC
j_gene: TRBJ1-4; v_gene: TRBV6-5; abundance: NA; d_gene: NA; CDR3aa: CASSYSIPEDEKLFF; CDR3nt: TGTGCCAGCAGTTACTCGATCCCGGAGGATGAAAAACTGTTTTTT
j_gene: TRBJ2-3; v_gene: TRBV5-1; abundance: NA; d_gene: TRBD1; CDR3aa: CASSPDRGGSAGSTDTQYF; CDR3nt: TGCGCCAGCAGCCCAGACAGGGGAGGTTCGGCGGGAAGCACAGATACGCAGTATTTT
j_gene: TRBJ2-6; v_gene: TRBV5-5; abundance: NA; d_gene: NA; CDR3aa: CASSLSGSGANVLTF; CDR3nt: TGTGCCAGCAGCTTGTCAGGGTCTGGGGCCAACGTCCTGACTTTC
j_gene: TRBJ2-1; v_gene: TRBV5-1; abundance: NA; d_gene: NA; CDR3aa: CASSLSTTNLFF; CDR3nt: TGCGCCAGCAGCTTGTCTACTACTAATCTGTTCTTC